This T cell receptor (beta chain) was identified during a study of CXCR3-negative and CXCR3-positive naive CD8 T cells. Points from the study as a whole: Both naive subsets carried similar amounts of surface CD5, so TCR strength was inferred from TRB CDR3 properties.

The CDR3 extends over 15 amino acids. The germline CDR1 and CDR2 sequences are LGHNT and FRNRAP. It was by 5' RACE with UMI labels that the TRB cDNA libraries were prepared. From its re-call of the 5' RACE reads, TCRdb lists each CDR3 protein once, without DNA. This table lists about 130,000 distinct CDR3 sequences. Naive cells were sorted as CD45RO-, CCR7+, CD27+ and CD95-. As regards this clonotype: The antigen is not known.

The receptor was isolated from a human donor in good health. Some clones in this sample may be carry-over from other donors' samples. What was sequenced was naive CXCR3- CD8+ T cells from blood. Subset reported: CD45RO-CCR7+CD27+CD95- naive CD8+ T cells lacking CXCR3 (TNR3-). The chain joins TRBV12-5 to TRBJ2-7; TCRdb names TRBD1, which stays unverified in the absence of DNA. CDR3 protein: CASAGMGTGLYEQYF. Variable domain in full (rest from reference TRBV12-5 and TRBJ2-7): DARVTQTPRHKVTEMGQEVTMRCQPILGHNTVFWYRQTMMQGLELLAYFRNRAPLDDSGMPKDRFSAEMPDATLATLKIQPSEPRDSAVYFCASAGMGTGLYEQYFGPGTRLTVT.